A selection of T cell receptor beta chains follows, all from one sample in a study of T cell responses to AZD1222 COVID-19 vaccine. Method: immunoSEQ multiplex PCR; TCRdb's copy keeps in-frame clones and lacks some. The sample carries about 150,000 clones, roughly 90% recorded once. This sample comprised peripheral blood, obtained 28 days after the second AZD1222 dose. The source of these receptors is an adult who received the AZD1222 COVID-19 vaccine. The CDR3 runs from the conserved cysteine through the conserved F or W.

j_gene: TRBJ2-7
v_gene: TRBV29-1
CDR3aa: CSVEGLVAGAYEQYF

j_gene: TRBJ1-2
v_gene: TRBV18
CDR3aa: CASSPDSFYGYTF

j_gene: TRBJ2-7
v_gene: TRBV6-6
CDR3aa: CASSQTGLGSYEQYF

j_gene: TRBJ2-1
v_gene: TRBV11-3
CDR3aa: CASSSGLAYNEQFF

j_gene: TRBJ1-6
v_gene: TRBV18
CDR3aa: CASSPSPGNNSPLHF

j_gene: TRBJ2-1
v_gene: TRBV7-9
CDR3aa: CASSLVLAVYNEQFF

j_gene: TRBJ1-1
v_gene: TRBV7-3
CDR3aa: CASSGYRNTEAFF

j_gene: TRBJ2-1
v_gene: TRBV28
CDR3aa: CASSFGGLAGEQFF

j_gene: TRBJ1-1
v_gene: TRBV5-1
CDR3aa: CASSFTGSTEAFF

j_gene: TRBJ2-2
v_gene: TRBV29-1
CDR3aa: CSVAPLSLNTGELFF

j_gene: TRBJ1-2
v_gene: TRBV5-4
CDR3aa: CASSLDRGNLDGYTF

j_gene: TRBJ2-7
v_gene: TRBV5-1
CDR3aa: CASSLGGTESYEQYF

j_gene: TRBJ1-2
v_gene: TRBV10-3
CDR3aa: CAISRDAFGGYTF

j_gene: TRBJ2-5
v_gene: TRBV5-1
CDR3aa: CASSFRGKETQYF

j_gene: TRBJ1-5
v_gene: TRBV7-2
CDR3aa: CASSPQGTYSNQPQHF

j_gene: TRBJ2-1
v_gene: TRBV27
CDR3aa: CASSFSNDEQFF

j_gene: TRBJ2-1
v_gene: TRBV7-8
CDR3aa: CASSLALAGLPSSYNEQFF

j_gene: TRBJ2-3
v_gene: TRBV14
CDR3aa: CASSPLGPDTQYF

j_gene: TRBJ2-3
v_gene: TRBV5-1
CDR3aa: CASSVPRQGGTDTQYF

j_gene: TRBJ1-2
v_gene: TRBV28
CDR3aa: CASSLPGQPSAYGYTF

j_gene: TRBJ1-2
v_gene: TRBV27
CDR3aa: CASSSGRGDYGYTF

j_gene: TRBJ2-3
v_gene: TRBV6-5
CDR3aa: CASSYQGGSFADTQYF

j_gene: TRBJ2-1
v_gene: TRBV6-2/TRBV6-3
CDR3aa: CASSPRDRGVYDEQFF

j_gene: TRBJ1-2
v_gene: TRBV5-1
CDR3aa: CASSLADGEGDHGYTF

j_gene: TRBJ2-7
v_gene: TRBV9
CDR3aa: CASSTSGEQYF

j_gene: TRBJ2-2
v_gene: TRBV18
CDR3aa: CASSPRAWTGTGELFF

j_gene: TRBJ1-2
v_gene: TRBV11-3
CDR3aa: CASSTLRQGGYTF

j_gene: TRBJ2-3
v_gene: TRBV18
CDR3aa: CASSPASGGGTDTQYF

j_gene: TRBJ1-6
v_gene: TRBV5-1
CDR3aa: CASSFVTGGTDSPLHF

j_gene: TRBJ2-1
v_gene: TRBV9
CDR3aa: CASILAGAHYNEQFF

j_gene: TRBJ2-3
v_gene: TRBV6-2/TRBV6-3
CDR3aa: CASSYSGDRTPSTDTQYF

j_gene: TRBJ2-6
v_gene: TRBV2
CDR3aa: CASTWTGLLGANVLTF

j_gene: TRBJ2-7
v_gene: TRBV5-1
CDR3aa: CASSSGGSTDSYEQYF

j_gene: TRBJ1-1
v_gene: TRBV30
CDR3aa: CAWRRTEAFF

j_gene: TRBJ2-6
v_gene: TRBV2
CDR3aa: CASSEGLGSGANVLTF

j_gene: TRBJ1-1
v_gene: TRBV6-5
CDR3aa: CASRPKGKNTEAFF

j_gene: TRBJ1-5
v_gene: TRBV30
CDR3aa: CAWSWSASQPQHF

j_gene: TRBJ1-5
v_gene: TRBV3-1/TRBV3-2
CDR3aa: CASSQPGAQPQHF